A selection of T cell receptor beta chains follows, all from one sample in a study of T cells after yellow fever vaccination. TCRdb independently ran MiXCR on the 5' RACE reads; one entry per CDR3 protein. Found here are 610,000 or so distinct CDR3 sequences, about 12% of them singletons; the top ten hold around 14%. This specimen consisted of PBMCs, obtained on the day of the yellow fever booster vaccination. These receptor sequences come from a man younger than 40 who received the YFV17D yellow fever vaccine. CDR3s include the opening cysteine and the closing phenylalanine or tryptophan. A D gene is named only where the DNA matches it firmly. Some rows have no size entry. The others give once, few or many, or a class for an expanded clone.

cdr3_aa: CASSLSVPGDSYEQYF
cdr3_nt: TGTGCCAGCAGTTTATCGGTTCCAGGAGACAGTTACGAGCAGTACTTC
j_call: TRBJ2-7
d_call: -
v_call: TRBV27
clone_size: -

cdr3_aa: CASSQGAPEAFF
cdr3_nt: TGTGCCAGCAGTCAAGGAGCGCCTGAAGCTTTCTTT
j_call: TRBJ1-1
d_call: -
v_call: TRBV2
clone_size: few

cdr3_aa: CASRYEFTTGELFF
cdr3_nt: TGCGCCAGTCGGTATGAGTTTACAACCGGGGAGCTGTTTTTT
j_call: TRBJ2-2
d_call: -
v_call: TRBV5-1
clone_size: few

cdr3_aa: CASSLAGLANTGELFF
cdr3_nt: TGTGCCAGCAGCTTAGCGGGACTAGCCAACACCGGGGAGCTGTTTTTT
j_call: TRBJ2-2
d_call: TRBD2
v_call: TRBV7-2
clone_size: -

cdr3_aa: CASSLTLTGNPYNEQFF
cdr3_nt: TGTGCCAGCAGCTTAACTCTCACAGGGAACCCCTACAATGAGCAGTTCTTC
j_call: TRBJ2-1
d_call: -
v_call: TRBV7-2
clone_size: -

cdr3_aa: CASSQRRTGVSYEQYF
cdr3_nt: TGTGCCAGCAGCCAACGCCGGACAGGGGTCTCCTACGAGCAGTACTTC
j_call: TRBJ2-7
d_call: TRBD1
v_call: TRBV3-1
clone_size: -

cdr3_aa: CASSTGTGGEKLFF
cdr3_nt: TGTGCCAGCAGTACCGGGACAGGAGGTGAAAAACTGTTTTTT
j_call: TRBJ1-4
d_call: TRBD1
v_call: TRBV12-3/TRBV12-4
clone_size: few

cdr3_aa: CASSLGSVYEQYF
cdr3_nt: TGCGCCAGCAGCTTGGGTTCGGTCTACGAGCAGTACTTC
j_call: TRBJ2-7
d_call: -
v_call: TRBV5-1
clone_size: few

cdr3_aa: CASSPTSGSLNTQYF
cdr3_nt: TGTGCCAGCAGCCCGACTAGCGGGAGTCTAAATACGCAGTATTTT
j_call: TRBJ2-3
d_call: TRBD2
v_call: TRBV25-1
clone_size: -

cdr3_aa: CSARDLGGAYGYTF
cdr3_nt: TGCAGTGCTAGAGATCTTGGGGGGGCTTATGGCTACACCTTC
j_call: TRBJ1-2
d_call: -
v_call: TRBV20-1
clone_size: few

cdr3_aa: CASSFSTGQGINEQYF
cdr3_nt: TGTGCCAGCAGCTTTTCAACTGGGCAGGGTATCAACGAGCAGTACTTC
j_call: TRBJ2-7
d_call: -
v_call: TRBV7-9
clone_size: -

cdr3_aa: CSAEGSRNTDTQYF
cdr3_nt: TGCAGTGCCGAGGGATCCAGAAACACAGATACGCAGTATTTT
j_call: TRBJ2-3
d_call: -
v_call: TRBV20-1
clone_size: few

cdr3_aa: CASSLVGTTSYEQYF
cdr3_nt: TGTGCCAGCAGCTTAGTTGGGACTACCTCCTACGAGCAGTACTTC
j_call: TRBJ2-7
d_call: TRBD2
v_call: TRBV7-2
clone_size: -

cdr3_aa: CASSPLAGGPGTQYF
cdr3_nt: TGTGCCAGCAGCCCCCTAGCGGGAGGGCCTGGGACCCAGTACTTC
j_call: TRBJ2-5
d_call: TRBD2
v_call: TRBV7-2
clone_size: many

cdr3_aa: CASSRGDSPLHF
cdr3_nt: TGTGCCAGCAGCCGCGGAGATTCACCCCTCCACTTT
j_call: TRBJ1-6
d_call: -
v_call: TRBV5-6
clone_size: -

cdr3_aa: CASSPRRGPESYEQYF
cdr3_nt: TGTGCCAGCAGCCCCCGCAGGGGGCCGGAGTCCTACGAGCAGTACTTC
j_call: TRBJ2-7
d_call: TRBD1
v_call: TRBV7-3
clone_size: few

cdr3_aa: CAWRGFHRSYNEQFF
cdr3_nt: TGTGCCTGGAGGGGATTCCACCGCTCCTACAATGAGCAGTTCTTC
j_call: TRBJ2-1
d_call: -
v_call: TRBV30
clone_size: -

cdr3_aa: CSARSSDYSYEQYF
cdr3_nt: TGCAGTGCTAGATCCAGCGACTACTCCTACGAGCAGTACTTC
j_call: TRBJ2-7
d_call: -
v_call: TRBV20-1
clone_size: few

cdr3_aa: CASSRTSSGMSTDTQYF
cdr3_nt: TGTGCCAGCAGCCGAACCTCTAGCGGGATGAGCACAGATACGCAGTATTTT
j_call: TRBJ2-3
d_call: TRBD2
v_call: TRBV2
clone_size: many

cdr3_aa: CSVGGEPGNTIYF
cdr3_nt: TGCAGCGTCGGAGGGGAACCTGGAAACACCATATATTTT
j_call: TRBJ1-3
d_call: -
v_call: TRBV29-1
clone_size: few

cdr3_aa: CASSLTWNTEAFF
cdr3_nt: TGTGCCAGCAGCTTGACTTGGAACACTGAAGCTTTCTTT
j_call: TRBJ1-1
d_call: -
v_call: TRBV11-2
clone_size: -

cdr3_aa: CASGLVTSGRINGELFF
cdr3_nt: TGTGCTAGTGGTTTGGTAACGAGCGGGAGGATAAACGGGGAGCTGTTTTTT
j_call: TRBJ2-2
d_call: TRBD2
v_call: TRBV12-5
clone_size: few

cdr3_aa: CSAWEEVVAGRNEQFF
cdr3_nt: TGCAGTGCTTGGGAAGAAGTGGTAGCGGGAAGAAATGAGCAGTTCTTC
j_call: TRBJ2-1
d_call: TRBD2
v_call: TRBV20-1
clone_size: few

cdr3_aa: CASSYSTSAYEQYF
cdr3_nt: TGTGCCAGCAGTTACTCGACTAGCGCCTACGAGCAGTACTTC
j_call: TRBJ2-7
d_call: TRBD2
v_call: TRBV6-2/TRBV6-3
clone_size: many

cdr3_aa: CASSQAVYEQYF
cdr3_nt: TGTGCCAGCAGTCAAGCGGTCTACGAGCAGTACTTC
j_call: TRBJ2-7
d_call: -
v_call: TRBV3-1
clone_size: -

cdr3_aa: CASDPGTVYNEQFF
cdr3_nt: TGTGCCAGCGATCCCGGGACAGTTTACAATGAGCAGTTCTTC
j_call: TRBJ2-1
d_call: TRBD1
v_call: TRBV6-2/TRBV6-3
clone_size: few

cdr3_aa: CATLDKTKAGGELFF
cdr3_nt: TGTGCCACCCTAGACAAAACGAAGGCTGGGGGGGAGCTGTTTTTT
j_call: TRBJ2-2
d_call: -
v_call: TRBV6-5
clone_size: many

cdr3_aa: CASREPGRAYEQYF
cdr3_nt: TGTGCCAGCAGGGAACCGGGGCGCGCTTACGAGCAGTACTTC
j_call: TRBJ2-7
d_call: -
v_call: TRBV2
clone_size: -

cdr3_aa: CASSRALSPAETQYF
cdr3_nt: TGCGCCAGCAGTCGGGCCCTAAGTCCCGCTGAGACCCAGTACTTC
j_call: TRBJ2-5
d_call: -
v_call: TRBV5-1
clone_size: -

cdr3_aa: CAGGSNQPQHF
cdr3_nt: TGTGCCGGTGGGAGTAATCAGCCCCAGCATTTT
j_call: TRBJ1-5
d_call: -
v_call: TRBV6-2/TRBV6-3
clone_size: -

cdr3_aa: CASSFASGLASEQYF
cdr3_nt: TGTGCCAGCAGCTTCGCGTCAGGACTAGCGAGCGAGCAGTACTTC
j_call: TRBJ2-7
d_call: TRBD2
v_call: TRBV7-9
clone_size: few

cdr3_aa: CSAWDGTDTQYF
cdr3_nt: TGCAGTGCTTGGGACGGCACAGATACGCAGTATTTT
j_call: TRBJ2-3
d_call: -
v_call: TRBV20-1
clone_size: -

cdr3_aa: CASSTGGEGPYEQYF
cdr3_nt: TGCGCCAGCAGCACTGGTGGAGAGGGCCCCTACGAGCAGTACTTC
j_call: TRBJ2-7
d_call: -
v_call: TRBV5-1
clone_size: -

cdr3_aa: CASSQVPQNTEAFF
cdr3_nt: TGTGCCAGCAGCCAAGTTCCCCAGAACACTGAAGCTTTCTTT
j_call: TRBJ1-1
d_call: -
v_call: TRBV3-1
clone_size: few

cdr3_aa: CASSLFRQPQHF
cdr3_nt: TGTGCCAGCAGTTTATTTCGCCAGCCCCAGCATTTT
j_call: TRBJ1-5
d_call: -
v_call: TRBV12-3/TRBV12-4
clone_size: -

cdr3_aa: CASSHGTSSYEQYF
cdr3_nt: TGTGCCAGCAGCCACGGGACATCCAGCTACGAGCAGTACTTC
j_call: TRBJ2-7
d_call: -
v_call: TRBV3-1
clone_size: -

cdr3_aa: CASSLPGGVSEAFF
cdr3_nt: TGTGCCAGCAGCCTACCGGGGGGGGTTAGTGAAGCTTTCTTT
j_call: TRBJ1-1
d_call: -
v_call: TRBV7-2
clone_size: -

cdr3_aa: CASSRPRTEYTNYGYTF
cdr3_nt: TGTGCCAGCAGCCGGCCTCGGACCGAATACACTAACTATGGCTACACCTTC
j_call: TRBJ1-2
d_call: -
v_call: TRBV6-1
clone_size: few